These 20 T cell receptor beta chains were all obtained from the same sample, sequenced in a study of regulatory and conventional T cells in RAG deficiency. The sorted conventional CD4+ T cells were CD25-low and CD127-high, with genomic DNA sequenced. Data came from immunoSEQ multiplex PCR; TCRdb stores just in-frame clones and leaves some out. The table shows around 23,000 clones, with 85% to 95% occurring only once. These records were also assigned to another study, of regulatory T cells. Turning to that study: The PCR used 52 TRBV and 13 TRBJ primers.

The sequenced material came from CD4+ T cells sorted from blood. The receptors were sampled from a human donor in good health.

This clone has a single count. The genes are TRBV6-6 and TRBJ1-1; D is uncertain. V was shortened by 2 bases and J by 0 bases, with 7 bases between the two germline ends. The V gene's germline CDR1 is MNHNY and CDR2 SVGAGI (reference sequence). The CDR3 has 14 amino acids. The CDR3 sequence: CASSYLSVNTEAFF. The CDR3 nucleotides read TGTGCCAGCAGTTACCTGTCAGTGAACACTGAAGCTTTCTTT.

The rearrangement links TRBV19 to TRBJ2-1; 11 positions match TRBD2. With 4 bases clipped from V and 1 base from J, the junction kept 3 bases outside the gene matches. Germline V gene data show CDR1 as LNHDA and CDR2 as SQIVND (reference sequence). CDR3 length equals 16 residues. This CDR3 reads CASSKTSGASYNEQFF. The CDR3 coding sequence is TGTGCCAGTAGTAAGACTAGCGGGGCATCCTACAATGAGCAGTTCTTC.

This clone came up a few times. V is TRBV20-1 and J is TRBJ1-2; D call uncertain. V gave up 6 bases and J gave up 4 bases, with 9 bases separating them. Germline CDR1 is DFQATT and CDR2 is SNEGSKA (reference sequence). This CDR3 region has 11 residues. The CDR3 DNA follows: TGCAGTGCCGACCGGGGCTATGGCTACACCTTC. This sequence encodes CSADRGYGYTF.

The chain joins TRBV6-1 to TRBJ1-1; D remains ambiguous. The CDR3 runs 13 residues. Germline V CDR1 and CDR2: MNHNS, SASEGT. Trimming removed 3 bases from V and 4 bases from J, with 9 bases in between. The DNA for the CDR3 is TGTGCCAGCAGTGACGGGTGGGGCACTGAAGCTTTCTTT. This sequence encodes CASSDGWGTEAFF.

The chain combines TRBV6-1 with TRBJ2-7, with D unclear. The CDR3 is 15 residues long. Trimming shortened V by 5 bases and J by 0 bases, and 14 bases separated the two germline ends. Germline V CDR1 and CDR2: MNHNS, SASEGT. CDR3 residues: CASSIREFSSYEQYF. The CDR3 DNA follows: TGTGCCAGCAGTATTCGAGAATTTAGCTCCTACGAGCAGTACTTC.

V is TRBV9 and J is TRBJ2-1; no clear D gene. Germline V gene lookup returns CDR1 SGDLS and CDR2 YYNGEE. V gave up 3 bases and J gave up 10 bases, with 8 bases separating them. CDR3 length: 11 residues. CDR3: CASSAGAEQFF. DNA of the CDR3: TGTGCCAGCAGCGCTGGAGCGGAGCAGTTCTTC.

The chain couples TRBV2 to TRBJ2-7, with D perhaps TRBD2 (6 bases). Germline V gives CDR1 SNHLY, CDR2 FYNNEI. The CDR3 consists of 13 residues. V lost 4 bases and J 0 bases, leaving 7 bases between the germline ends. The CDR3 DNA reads TGTGCCAGCAGTGTGGACTACTCCTACGAGCAGTACTTC. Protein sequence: CASSVDYSYEQYF.

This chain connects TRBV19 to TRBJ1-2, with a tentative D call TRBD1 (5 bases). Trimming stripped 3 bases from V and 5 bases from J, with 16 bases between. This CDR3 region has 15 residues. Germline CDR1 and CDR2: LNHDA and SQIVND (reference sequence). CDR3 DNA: TGTGCCAGTAGTATGGCTGCGGGGGGTGCTTATGGCTACACCTTC. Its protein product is CASSMAAGGAYGYTF.

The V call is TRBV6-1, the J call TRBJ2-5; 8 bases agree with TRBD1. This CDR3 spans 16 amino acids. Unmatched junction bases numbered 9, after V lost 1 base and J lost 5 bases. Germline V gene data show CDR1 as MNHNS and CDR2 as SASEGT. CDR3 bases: TGTGCCAGCAGTGAAGGGTACAGGGGGTTAGTGGAGACCCAGTACTTC. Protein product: CASSEGYRGLVETQYF.

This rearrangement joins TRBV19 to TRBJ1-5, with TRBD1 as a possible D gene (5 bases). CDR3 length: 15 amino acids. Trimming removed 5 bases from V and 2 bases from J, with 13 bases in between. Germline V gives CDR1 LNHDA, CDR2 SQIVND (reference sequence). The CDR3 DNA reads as TGTGCCAGTAGTTTGCCAGGGAGAGGCAATCAGCCCCAGCATTTT. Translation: CASSLPGRGNQPQHF.

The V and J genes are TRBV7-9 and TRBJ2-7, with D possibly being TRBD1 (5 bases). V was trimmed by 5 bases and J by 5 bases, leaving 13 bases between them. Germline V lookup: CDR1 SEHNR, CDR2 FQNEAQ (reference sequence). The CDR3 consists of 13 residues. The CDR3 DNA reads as TGTGCCAGCAGCGCGGACATCGTCGACGAGCAGTACTTC. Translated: CASSADIVDEQYF.

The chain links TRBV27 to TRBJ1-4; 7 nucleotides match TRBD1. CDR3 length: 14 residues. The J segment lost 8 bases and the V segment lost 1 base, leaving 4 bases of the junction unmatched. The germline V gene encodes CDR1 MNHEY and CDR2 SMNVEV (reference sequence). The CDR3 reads CASSLLGQKEKLFF. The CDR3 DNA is TGTGCCAGCAGTTTATTGGGACAGAAAGAAAAACTGTTTTTT.

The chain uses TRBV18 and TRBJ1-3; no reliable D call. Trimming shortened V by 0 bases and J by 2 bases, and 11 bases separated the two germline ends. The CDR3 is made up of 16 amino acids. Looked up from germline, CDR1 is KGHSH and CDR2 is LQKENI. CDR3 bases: TGTGCCAGCTCACCACCTTCCCGGGTGACTGGAAACACCATATATTTT. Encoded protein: CASSPPSRVTGNTIYF.

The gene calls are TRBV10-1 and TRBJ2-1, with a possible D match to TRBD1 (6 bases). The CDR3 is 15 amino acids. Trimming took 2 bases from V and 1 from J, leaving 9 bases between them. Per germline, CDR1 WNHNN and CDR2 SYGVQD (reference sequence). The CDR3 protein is CASSEGRGSYNEQFF. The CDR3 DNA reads TGCGCCAGCAGTGAGGGCAGGGGATCCTACAATGAGCAGTTCTTC.

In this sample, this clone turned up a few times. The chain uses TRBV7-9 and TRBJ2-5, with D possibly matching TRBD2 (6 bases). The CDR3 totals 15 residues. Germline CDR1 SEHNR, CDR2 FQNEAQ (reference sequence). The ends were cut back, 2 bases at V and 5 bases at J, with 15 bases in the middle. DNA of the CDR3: TGTGCCAGCAGCTTAAAGCGGAGGGTGGGGGAGACCCAGTACTTC. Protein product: CASSLKRRVGETQYF.

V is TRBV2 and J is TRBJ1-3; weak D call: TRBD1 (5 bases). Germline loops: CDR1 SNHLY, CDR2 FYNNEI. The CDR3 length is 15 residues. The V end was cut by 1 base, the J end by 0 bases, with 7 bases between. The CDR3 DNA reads TGTGCCAGCAGTGAAGAGGGGTTCTCTGGAAACACCATATATTTT. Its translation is CASSEEGFSGNTIYF.

The chain's CDR3 is CASSLQENEQFF. The CDR3 DNA follows: TGTGCCAGCAGCTTACAGGAGAATGAGCAGTTCTTC. The rearrangement joins TRBV7-9 to TRBJ2-1, with D hard to call. Germline-derived CDR1 and CDR2 are SEHNR and FQNEAQ (reference sequence). Trimming shortened V by 2 bases and J by 7 bases, and 6 bases separated the two germline ends. The CDR3 covers 12 residues.

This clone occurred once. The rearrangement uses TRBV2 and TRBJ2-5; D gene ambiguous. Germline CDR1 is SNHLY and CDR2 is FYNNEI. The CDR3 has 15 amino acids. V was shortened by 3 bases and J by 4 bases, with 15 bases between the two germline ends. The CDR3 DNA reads TGTGCCAGCAGTGAGTCTCCCCACGCCGGAGAGACCCAGTACTTC. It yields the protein CASSESPHAGETQYF.

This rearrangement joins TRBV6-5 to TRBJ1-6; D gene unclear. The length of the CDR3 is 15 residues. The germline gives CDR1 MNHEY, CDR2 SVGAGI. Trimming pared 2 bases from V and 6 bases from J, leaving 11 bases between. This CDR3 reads CASSYLGQINSPLHF. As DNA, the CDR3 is TGTGCCAGCAGTTACCTAGGGCAGATTAATTCACCCCTCCACTTT.

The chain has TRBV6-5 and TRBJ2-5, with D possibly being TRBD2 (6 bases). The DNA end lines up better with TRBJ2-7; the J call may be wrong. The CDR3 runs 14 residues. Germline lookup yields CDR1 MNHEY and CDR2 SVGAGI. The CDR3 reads CASSYNQGGNEQYF. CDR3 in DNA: TGTGCCAGCAGTTACAATCAGGGAGGCAACGAGCAGTACTTC.